This T cell receptor (beta chain) emerged from a study of shared clonotypes between healthy human individuals. As for the study in general: The study used three CD4 naive, three CD4 memory, two CD8 naive and one CD8 memory plate per donor.

Germline CDR1 KGHSH, CDR2 LQKENI. J was trimmed by 8 bases and V by 4 bases; bases with no gene match: 8. The CDR3 length is 14 residues. Original processing notes: ImmunoSEQ output lacked quality scores and full-length reads, limiting matched filtering. Sequenced by immunoSEQ multiplex PCR; TCRdb stores in-frame clones only, minus some. V and J calls plus clone size are reproduced from that table; the DNA served to infer D and trimming. This sample yields around 990,000 clones, of which 77% are seen a single time; 0.85% to 1% belongs to the top ten. The chain uses TRBV18 and TRBJ1-2; 9 nucleotides agree with TRBD1. Sequenced: memory CD4+ T cells from PBMCs. This sample's subset: CD45RA-negative fraction. The receptor's source is a man between 18 and 29 years old in good health. Some clones in this sample may be carry-over from other donors' samples. The CDR3 DNA reads as TGTGCCAGCTCACACGAACAGGGGGCGCAAGGCTACACCTTC. Protein sequence: CASSHEQGAQGYTF.